The entry that follows covers one TCR beta chain sequence. Assay used: immunoSEQ multiplex PCR; TCRdb lists only in-frame clones, some missing. The repertoire consists of some 2,000,000 clones, with approximately 94% occurring once and the leading ten covering about 0.13%. A split of CD4+ cells into CD45RA+ naive and CD45RA-negative memory subsets was performed. The record originates from a study of shared clonotypes between healthy human individuals. The CDR3 has 15 residues. Germline lookup yields CDR1 SGHDT and CDR2 YYEEEE. V was clipped by 0 bases and J by 7 bases, with 14 bases between them. Source material: naive CD4+ T cells sorted from blood. As for subset: CD45RA+ positively selected. The sequence was collected from a man between 18 and 35 years old in good health. The rearrangement joins TRBV5-6 to TRBJ2-1; either TRBD1 or TRBD2 may fit D (5 bases each). The CDR3 spells CASSLAGPGTNEQFF. CDR3 bases: TGTGCCAGCAGCTTGGCGGGGCCAGGGACGAATGAGCAGTTCTTC.